This TCR beta chain derives from a study of cytomegalovirus exposure and HLA in healthy donors (dated by TCRdb to the late 2010s). For the study in its entirety: In an earlier analysis of roughly 590 of the donors, about 260 Gb of sequence data and just under 120 million unique TCR beta sequences from about 179 million T cells were reported. The T cell repertoires of roughly 660 subjects were profiled by immunosequencing and related to cytomegalovirus serostatus. HLA typing covered class I and class II loci at four-digit resolution. The study was designed to test whether signatures of past pathogen exposure could be identified by cataloging public T cell receptors. A later analysis re-examined previously published TCR beta repertoires from more than 650 donors and added high-resolution HLA genotyping to investigate patterns of TCR occurrence. Typing coverage differed by locus: A, B, C, DRB1 and DQB1 were typed in roughly 620-630 donors, DQA1 in roughly 510, DPA1 in some 610, and DPB1 in just under 490. All discovery cohort repertoires had been generated on a single sequencing platform. The study combined high-throughput TCR immunosequencing, statistical association of individual TCRs with disease status, and machine learning to predict cytomegalovirus infection status. Along with the roughly 610-subject first cohort, a separate validation cohort of over a hundred different subjects was used. To decide whether each TCR beta V gene segment behaved as functional or pseudogenic, an earlier analysis of some 600 of the donors relied on high-throughput TCR beta sequencing. Of the roughly 410 genotyped donors, 80% to 90% were placed in the genetic ancestry cluster associated with self-reported Caucasian donors. A later genetic analysis used genome-wide SNP genotypes for about 55% of the 666 donors, treating that subset as a discovery cohort. The later analysis used no new phenotypic data to find candidate immune exposures, relying instead on TCR beta sequences and their occurrence across donors. Because of strong linkage in the cohort, roughly five DR-DQ haplotypes were treated as single units for association and clustering. Across around 400 genotyped donors of the cohort, an average of roughly 200,000 unique TCR beta nucleotide sequences per donor were sequenced, and roughly 18% of those sequences were non-productive. An early release covering approximately 600 HLA-typed donors comprised 300 to 350 gigabases of sequencing data and roughly 86 million unique TCR sequences. Donor age, sex, ethnicity and CMV serostatus were compiled together with the repertoire data. What the study reported, not specific to this receptor: When HLA alleles, especially DR and DQ, strongly co-occurred, TCR associations were difficult to assign to individual alleles. Some IMGT-functional V segments, including TRBV6-2 and TRBV6-3, could not be distinguished by the 87-base-pair reads and were therefore excluded. The study listed 150 to 200 TCR beta chains as associated with cytomegalovirus. A few of the identified cytomegalovirus-associated TCR beta chains were confirmed in vitro to be specific for cytomegalovirus antigens. Correlated functional status among segregating V segments might be attributable to linkage disequilibrium, but an unknown experimental factor could not be ruled out. Because HLA typing was missing for some donors at each locus, association tests included only the typed subset. The earlier analysis of 450 to 700 of the donors excluded 15 to 20 rarely observed V segments, including chromosome 9 orphons, because counts were too low. In a later analysis, HLA-associated TCR beta chains were found to be more clonally expanded and to have lower generation probabilities than equally common non-associated chains. Across donors, most TCR sequences were observed very rarely, whereas some public TCRs were present in many individuals. An association between a missense DCLRE1C variant and V-gene and J-gene trimming of TCR beta chains was found in a later genetic analysis and replicated in an independent cohort. A later analysis associated about 17,000 TCR beta sequences with specific HLA alleles at a false discovery rate of 0.05. According to a later genetic analysis, donors in an Asian-associated ancestry cluster had fewer N-insertions in productive TCRs than the approximately 700-donor mean. In this cohort, only TCR beta chains were sequenced, and detectable features were limited by the absence of alpha or paired-chain data. CMV serostatus was the only immune exposure information available for the cohort. Most CMV-associated TCR beta chains appeared to be HLA-restricted in a later analysis, and the HLA associations seemed to be driven largely by CMV exposure. According to a later analysis, TCR association rates differed among HLA loci, with DRB1 alleles showing the most associated TCRs and HLA-C alleles showing the fewest. The classifier was reported to diagnose cytomegalovirus status with high specificity and sensitivity in both the original and validation cohorts. A group of highly shared sequence variants was considered likely to be a technical artifact of the sequencing pipeline. A further reported finding was that TCR beta sequences accurately predicted the HLA-A and HLA-B alleles for most subjects in the first cohort. It was suggested by the authors that the approach could potentially be generalized to other disease states and immunological phenotypes. Roughly uniform sequencing depth across donors was assumed in presence/absence analyses, although this assumption may not hold. In an earlier analysis of 587 of the donors, most TCR beta V segments appeared in productive rearrangements about 90% or about 30% of the time, broadly matching IMGT annotations. A later analysis reported that several top co-occurrence clusters appeared linked to parvovirus B19, influenza, CMV and Epstein-Barr virus.

As regards this clone: Its antigen remains undetermined. No base qualities exist here, and no much larger clone lies one base off it.

For this chain, trimming is 2 bases at the V end and 3 bases at the J end, and the number of junction bases without a gene match is 11. CDR1 and CDR2 are drawn from the germline V gene: SQVTM, ANQGSEA. Including cysteine and phenylalanine, the CDR3 has 18 amino acids. Kept here is only the CDR3 DNA, which spans 54 bases and is read in frame from base 1. Libraries were made using the immunoSEQ multiplex PCR assay. For the multiplex PCR, a mixture combining 60 forward primers for TCR Vbeta segments and 13 reverse primers for TCR Jbeta segments was used. The CDR3 region of rearranged TCR beta genes was amplified from genomic DNA by a multiplex PCR assay. Amplified TCR beta libraries were sequenced as 87-base-pair reads on the Illumina HiSeq System. The original methods were these. A later analysis tallied tens of millions of unique TCR beta chains across the 550 to 850 repertoires, and around 9.9 million of those chains were shared by two or more donors. A nearest-neighbor algorithm error-corrected the raw reads and collapsed the reads into unique sequences, merging closely related sequences to remove PCR and sequencing errors. CDR3 sequences were aligned to IMGT reference sequences to assign V, D and J gene segments. Each retained sequence needed at least a six-nucleotide match to both a V gene segment and a J gene segment. A rearrangement counted as productive if the CDR3 had no stop codons and remained in frame with V and J, and every other rearrangement counted as non-productive. CDR3 was defined according to IMGT convention as the region running from the second conserved V-encoded cysteine to the conserved J-encoded phenylalanine. The earlier analysis of 500 to 600 of the donors excluded sequences that lacked an unambiguous match to a single V gene segment. In an earlier analysis of a few hundred of the donors, a V segment was called functional when productive rearrangements were above 56.7%, and segregating when the standard deviation between donors exceeded 5%. A statistical classification framework was built for diagnosing cytomegalovirus status from the catalog of TCR beta chain sequences. In a later analysis, TCR nucleotide sequences were compared against IMGT/GENE-DB human TR gene sequences so that V and J genes could be assigned. The TCRdist pipeline was used in a later analysis to assign CDR3 sequences and most-parsimonious VDJ recombination scenarios. In a later analysis, every TCR beta chain was defined by the combination of its CDR3 amino acid sequence and its V-gene family, and reads without a unique V-gene family were dropped. To address suspected cross-contamination and a sequencing artifact, a later analysis removed 592 highly shared, low-generation-probability nucleotide sequences. In a later analysis, a clonal expansion index was calculated for each public chain from normalized within-repertoire ranks of inferred template counts. A later analysis computed generation probabilities with a VDJ recombination model fitted to out-of-frame rearrangements, and checked the results against IGoR. Hypergeometric tests were used in a later analysis to score TCR-TCR, TCR-HLA and TCR-CMV co-occurrence, with a repertoire-size bias correction applied to the TCR pairs. False discovery rates were estimated in a later analysis by permuting HLA or CMV assignments 20 times. A later analysis grouped co-occurring TCRs with DBSCAN, adding TCRdist sequence similarity when clustering within HLA-allele-positive subsets. Repertoires with fewer than 30,000 or more than 120,000 public chains were left out of co-occurrence clustering, as were about 5 repertoires with anomalous nucleotide sharing. Entries here come from immuneACCESS through TCRdb and include only in-frame sequences with V and J called. Some clones fail to appear in such tables; in the studies checked, an unresolved V gene covers under half of the shortfall, and the cause of the remainder is unknown. V, J and clone size are those of that table, while D and trimming were read from the DNA. The sample contains some 110,000 clones, more than 75% of them found a single time. Over 4.5% of the sample goes to the ten largest clones.

The cohort comprised some 700 healthy bone marrow donors. At the time of sampling, every cohort member was nominally healthy, though immune exposures that went unrecorded were likely present. The donor was CMV seropositive and was included in the group of 250 to 350 seropositive cohort members. A peripheral blood sample was provided by each donor, and peripheral blood mononuclear cells were used for TCR beta sequencing. Genomic DNA extraction from the blood cell samples was performed with the Qiagen DNeasy Blood Extraction Kit. Source material: PBMCs. This clonotype was sampled from a woman aged 18-30 years in good health and CMV-seropositive. In this chain, TRBV29-1 is recombined with TRBJ2-5, and 14 junction bases match TRBD2. The DNA sequence is as follows: TGCAGCGTTGAACCGGGACTAGCGGGAGAAGGGGCGAAAGAGACCCAGTACTTC. This yields the protein CSVEPGLAGEGAKETQYF.